One sample yielded the 18 T cell receptor beta chains listed below, sequenced in a study of cytomegalovirus exposure and HLA in healthy donors. The PCR ran on 60 Vbeta and 13 Jbeta primers. This table comes from immunoSEQ multiplex PCR, and its TCRdb copy is limited to in-frame clones, with some not included. In the table there are 150,000 to 200,000 clones, roughly four fifths of which are singletons. The sample was PBMCs. The receptors stem from a man in his fifties in good health and CMV-seropositive.

J is TRBJ1-1 and V is TRBV7-9; possible D gene TRBD1, 5 bases. The CDR3 consists of 14 residues. The germline V and J ends were trimmed by 0 bases and 8 bases, with 13 bases remaining between them. Germline V gives CDR1 SEHNR, CDR2 FQNEAQ (reference sequence). This CDR3 is CASSLAMDTEEAFF. The CDR3 region has the DNA TGTGCCAGCAGCTTAGCAATGGACACAGAAGAAGCTTTCTTT.

The V call is TRBV14, the J call TRBJ1-2; 7 positions match TRBD1. The trim removed 0 bases at V and 9 bases at J, leaving 10 bases unmatched. CDR1 and CDR2 from the germline V gene are SGHDN and FVKESK. The CDR3 consists of 15 residues. The CDR3 nucleotides are TGTGCCAGCAGCCAAGAGCCCCAGACAGGGTCTCGCTACACCTTC. This translates into CASSQEPQTGSRYTF. The complete variable domain, with remaining parts taken from reference TRBV14 and TRBJ1-2, reads EAGVTQFPSHSVIEKGQTVTLRCDPISGHDNLYWYRRVMGKEIKFLLHFVKESKQDESGMPNNRFLAERTGGTYSTLKVQPAELEDSGVYFCASSQEPQTGSRYTFGSGTRLTVV.

The rearrangement uses TRBV28 and TRBJ2-7; perhaps TRBD2 as D (6 bases). In germline, CDR1 is MDHEN, CDR2 SYDVKM. The V gene lost 6 bases and the J gene lost 0 bases, with 12 bases spanning the gap. The CDR3 contains 14 residues. The CDR3 nucleotides are TGTGCCAGCAGGCCCCACGGGAGCTCCTACGAGCAGTACTTC. It specifies CASRPHGSSYEQYF.

A single count supports this clone. V usage is TRBV7-6 and J usage is TRBJ1-1; 7 bases are shared with TRBD1. CDR1 and CDR2 from the germline V gene are SGHVS and FNYEAQ. This CDR3 has 13 residues. V dropped 5 bases and J dropped 8; count of bases not matched to a gene: 8. CDR3 residues: CASSTRDRREAFF. The CDR3, as DNA: TGTGCCAGCAGCACCCGGGACAGAAGAGAAGCTTTCTTT.

The chain carries TRBV4-3 and TRBJ2-1; unclear D gene. There are 12 residues in the CDR3. Trimming removed 3 bases from V and 8 bases from J, with 8 bases in between. CDR1 is LGHNA and CDR2 is YSLEER in the germline V gene. In DNA form, the CDR3 reads TGCGCCAGCAGCCAGCTAGGCGATGAGCAGTTCTTC. Translation gives CASSQLGDEQFF.

V is TRBV9 and J is TRBJ2-1; 8 bases map to TRBD2. The CDR3 sequence is 15 residues long. J was trimmed by 5 bases and V by 0 bases; bases with no gene match: 4. In germline, CDR1 is SGDLS, CDR2 YYNGEE. The CDR3 sequence: CASSVGGSGNNEQFF. As DNA, the CDR3 is TGTGCCAGCAGCGTAGGAGGTAGCGGGAACAATGAGCAGTTCTTC.

CDR3 nucleotide sequence: TGTGCCAGCAGCCGAAAGCGGACTAGCGGGAGACATGACAATGAGCAGTTCTTC. Its protein is CASSRKRTSGRHDNEQFF. This sequence joins TRBV7-4 and TRBJ2-1; 13 bases match TRBD2. The CDR3 covers 18 residues. The V and J ends lost 5 bases and 5 bases, in that order; junction bases with no gene match: 12. CDR1 and CDR2 (germline): SGHVT, SQSDAQ.

The CDR3: CASSSVLAGGRETQYF. The DNA of the CDR3 is TGTGCCAGCAGCTCGGTACTAGCGGGGGGGCGTGAGACCCAGTACTTC. The chain has TRBV7-3 and TRBJ2-5; 13 bases align to TRBD2. The CDR3 runs 16 residues. Per germline, CDR1 SGHTA and CDR2 FQGTGA. Trimming at V came to 4 bases and at J to 5 bases, leaving 7 bases not matched to a gene.

This sequence joins TRBV29-1 and TRBJ1-1, with unresolved D. Looked up from germline, CDR1 is SQVTM and CDR2 is ANQGSEA. The CDR3 covers 14 residues. V dropped 3 bases and J dropped 3 bases, with 14 bases sitting between them. DNA of the CDR3: TGCAGCGTTGATTTTGGCAGTGAGGACACTGAAGCTTTCTTT. Translated, it gives CSVDFGSEDTEAFF.

V is TRBV14 and J is TRBJ2-7; no definite D call. Germline V CDR1 and CDR2: SGHDN, FVKESK. The CDR3 runs to 14 residues. Trimming left V 4 bases short and J 8 bases short, with 18 bases between. The CDR3 sequence is CASSRDIVVNQQYF. The CDR3 nucleotides are TGTGCCAGCAGCCGTGATATAGTAGTAAATCAGCAGTACTTC.

The gene calls are TRBV9 and TRBJ1-1, with a possible D match to TRBD1 (5 bases). Trimming left V 6 bases short and J 0 bases short, with 9 bases between. The CDR3 sequence is 13 residues long. Germline V gene lookup returns CDR1 SGDLS and CDR2 YYNGEE. The CDR3 DNA reads TGTGCCAGCACCCAGGGAATGAACACTGAAGCTTTCTTT. Translating it yields CASTQGMNTEAFF. Drawing the rest from reference TRBV9 and TRBJ1-1, the complete variable domain is DSGVTQTPKHLITATGQRVTLRCSPRSGDLSVYWYQQSLDQGLQFLIQYYNGEERAKGNILERFSAQQFPDLHSELNLSSLELGDSALYFCASTQGMNTEAFFGQGTRLTVV.

The chain employs TRBV9 and TRBJ2-3, with 13 bases aligning to TRBD2. Germline V gene data show CDR1 as SGDLS and CDR2 as YYNGEE. The J segment lost 6 bases and the V segment lost 4 bases, leaving 8 bases of the junction unmatched. This CDR3 has 16 amino acids. Written as DNA, the CDR3 is TGTGCCAGCAGCCCAGGACTAGCGGGAGCCCGGGATACGCAGTATTTT. Its protein is CASSPGLAGARDTQYF.

V and J are TRBV29-1 and TRBJ1-4, with 11 bases fitting TRBD1. Trimming at V came to 7 bases and at J to 8 bases, leaving 6 bases not matched to a gene. Germline V gives CDR1 SQVTM, CDR2 ANQGSEA. CDR3 length equals 13 residues. The CDR3 nucleotides are TGCAGCGCCTGGACAGGGGGCGGCGAAAAACTGTTTTTT. Translation gives CSAWTGGGEKLFF. The full variable domain, its missing parts supplied by reference TRBV29-1 and TRBJ1-4, is SAVISQKPSRDICQRGTSLTIQCQVDSQVTMMFWYRQQPGQSLTLIATANQGSEATYESGFVIDKFPISRPNLTFSTLTVSNMSPEDSSIYLCSAWTGGGEKLFFGSGTQLSVL.

This clone was seen just once. The chain employs TRBV7-3 and TRBJ2-3; 9 bases align to TRBD2. J lost 4 bases, V lost 4 bases, and 9 bases had no gene match. Germline V CDR1 and CDR2: SGHTA, FQGTGA. The CDR3 runs 16 residues. The DNA for the CDR3 is TGTGCCAGCAGCTCCAGGGGGGCGGGAGGGCCAGATACGCAGTATTTT. Residues: CASSSRGAGGPDTQYF.

This chain links TRBV2 with TRBJ2-1, with a possible D match to TRBD2 (6 bases). The CDR3 spans 13 residues. The V and J ends lost 6 bases and 5 bases respectively, with 11 bases between them. The germline gives CDR1 SNHLY, CDR2 FYNNEI. Written as DNA, the CDR3 is TGTGCCAGCAGGGCGCGGACTAACAATGAGCAGTTCTTC. Protein: CASRARTNNEQFF.

With regard to this clone: An end of the junction differs from the germline gene, which may be a read error. This same CDR3 is encoded by further DNA sequences in the sample. V gene TRBV5-4 combines with J gene TRBJ1-5; 8 bases match TRBD1. The CDR3 length is 14 residues. The V gene's germline CDR1 is SGHNT and CDR2 YYREEE (reference sequence). The CDR3 region has the DNA TGTGCCAGCAGTTTGGACAGGGGCAATCAGCCCCAGCATTTT. Amino acid sequence: CASSLDRGNQPQHF.

The V gene is TRBV7-3, the J gene TRBJ2-1; 11 nucleotides match TRBD2. The trim removed 2 bases at V and 6 bases at J, leaving 0 bases unmatched. CDR1 SGHTA and CDR2 FQGTGA come from the germline V gene. The CDR3 extends over 14 amino acids. The DNA of the CDR3 is TGTGCCAGCAGCTTACTAGCGGGAGGCAATGAGCAGTTCTTC. Translated, it gives CASSLLAGGNEQFF. The full variable domain, in which reference TRBV7-3 and TRBJ2-1 provide the parts outside the CDR3, is GAGVSQTPSNKVTEKGKYVELRCDPISGHTALYWYRQSLGQGPEFLIYFQGTGAADDSGLPNDRFFAVRPEGSVSTLKIQRTERGDSAVYLCASSLLAGGNEQFFGPGTRLTVL.

The chain joins TRBV7-3 to TRBJ2-7, with 8 bases identical to TRBD1. The ends lost 1 base at V and 4 bases at J; junction bases unmatched: 6. The CDR3 has 15 amino acids. The germline CDR1 and CDR2 sequences are SGHTA and FQGTGA. Here the CDR3 DNA reads TGTGCCAGCAGCTTAAATCAGGGGGCCTGGTACGAGCAGTACTTC. This encodes CASSLNQGAWYEQYF.